Here is one T cell receptor (beta chain) with its context. Sequencing used immunoSEQ multiplex PCR; TCRdb keeps in-frame clones, though not all of them. The sample holds 75,000 to 80,000 clones; 70% to 90% are singletons and the top ten take 10% to 11%. The data originate from a study of blood T cell repertoires in COVID-19. Germline V gene sequence: CDR1 MNHEY, CDR2 SVGAGI. This CDR3 spans 11 amino acids. The V gene lost 5 bases and the J gene lost 10 bases, with 12 bases spanning the gap. V is TRBV6-5 and J is TRBJ2-7, with D possibly matching TRBD2 (6 bases). The clonotype originates from a man aged 55-75 years with COVID-19, enrolled during active disease. The sample was peripheral blood. CDR3 region: CASSSSGRQYF. The DNA for the CDR3 is TGTGCCAGCAGTAGTTCCGGGAGACAGTACTTC.